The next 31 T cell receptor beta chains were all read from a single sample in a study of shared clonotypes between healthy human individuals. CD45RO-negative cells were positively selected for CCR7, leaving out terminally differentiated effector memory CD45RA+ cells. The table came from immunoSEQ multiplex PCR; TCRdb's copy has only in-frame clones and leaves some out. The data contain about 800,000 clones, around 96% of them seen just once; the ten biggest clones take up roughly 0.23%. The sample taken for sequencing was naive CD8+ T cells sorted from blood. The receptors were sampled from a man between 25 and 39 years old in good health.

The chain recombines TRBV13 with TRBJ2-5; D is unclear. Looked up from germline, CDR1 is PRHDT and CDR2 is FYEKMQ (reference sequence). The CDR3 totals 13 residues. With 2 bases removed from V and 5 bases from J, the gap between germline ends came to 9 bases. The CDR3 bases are TGTGCCAGCAGCTTAACGCCCGAGGAGACCCAGTACTTC. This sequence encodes CASSLTPEETQYF.

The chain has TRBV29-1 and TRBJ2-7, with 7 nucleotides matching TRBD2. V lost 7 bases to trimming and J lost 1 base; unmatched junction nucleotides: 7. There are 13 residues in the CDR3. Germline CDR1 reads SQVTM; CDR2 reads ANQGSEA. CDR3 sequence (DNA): TGCAGCGCCGACGGGGGGAGTTCCTACGAGCAGTACTTC. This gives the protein CSADGGSSYEQYF.

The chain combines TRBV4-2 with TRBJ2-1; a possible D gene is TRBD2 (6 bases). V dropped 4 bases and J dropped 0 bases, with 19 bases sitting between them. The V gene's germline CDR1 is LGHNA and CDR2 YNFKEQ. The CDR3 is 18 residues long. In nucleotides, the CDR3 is TGTGCCAGCAGCCGATATCTAGGAGGGCAGAGCTCCTACAATGAGCAGTTCTTC. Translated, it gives CASSRYLGGQSSYNEQFF.

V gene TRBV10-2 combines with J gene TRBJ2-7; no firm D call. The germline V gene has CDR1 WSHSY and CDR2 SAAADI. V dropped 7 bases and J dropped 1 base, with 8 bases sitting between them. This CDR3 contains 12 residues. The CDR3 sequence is CASKKGSYEQYF. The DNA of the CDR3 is TGCGCCAGCAAGAAGGGTTCCTACGAGCAGTACTTC.

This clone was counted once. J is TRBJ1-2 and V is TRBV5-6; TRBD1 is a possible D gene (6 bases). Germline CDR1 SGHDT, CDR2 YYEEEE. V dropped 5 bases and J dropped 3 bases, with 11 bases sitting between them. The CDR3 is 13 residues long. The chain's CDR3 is CASSLQGDYGYTF. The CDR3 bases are TGTGCCAGCAGTTTACAGGGTGACTATGGCTACACCTTC. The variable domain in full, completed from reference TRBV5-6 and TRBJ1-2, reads DAGVTQSPTHLIKTRGQQVTLRCSPKSGHDTVSWYQQALGQGPQFIFQYYEEEERQRGNFPDRFSGHQFPNYSSELNVNALLLGDSALYLCASSLQGDYGYTFGSGTRLTVV.

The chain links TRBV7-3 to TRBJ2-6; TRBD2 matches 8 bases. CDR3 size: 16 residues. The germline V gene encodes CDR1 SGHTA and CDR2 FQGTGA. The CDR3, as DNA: TGTGCATGCTCTGAGCGGGAGTTCTCTGGGGCCAACGTCCTGACTTTC. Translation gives CACSEREFSGANVLTF.

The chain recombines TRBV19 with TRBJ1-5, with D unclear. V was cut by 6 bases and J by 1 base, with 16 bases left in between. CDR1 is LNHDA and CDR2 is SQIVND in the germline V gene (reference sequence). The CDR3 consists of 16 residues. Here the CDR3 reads CASRDGVGRSNQPQHF. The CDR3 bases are TGTGCCAGTAGGGACGGAGTGGGAAGGAGCAATCAGCCCCAGCATTTT.

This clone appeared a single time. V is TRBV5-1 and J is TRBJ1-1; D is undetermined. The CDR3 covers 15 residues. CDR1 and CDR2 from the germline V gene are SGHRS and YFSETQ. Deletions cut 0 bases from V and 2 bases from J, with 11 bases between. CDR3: CASSLGINGNTEAFF. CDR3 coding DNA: TGCGCCAGCAGCTTGGGGATAAACGGAAACACTGAAGCTTTCTTT.

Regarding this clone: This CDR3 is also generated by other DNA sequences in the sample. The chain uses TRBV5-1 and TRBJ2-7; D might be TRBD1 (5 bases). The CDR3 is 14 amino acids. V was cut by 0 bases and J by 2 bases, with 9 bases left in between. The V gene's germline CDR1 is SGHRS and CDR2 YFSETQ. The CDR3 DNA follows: TGCGCCAGCAGCTTGGTACAGGCGACCTACGAGCAGTACTTC. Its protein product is CASSLVQATYEQYF.

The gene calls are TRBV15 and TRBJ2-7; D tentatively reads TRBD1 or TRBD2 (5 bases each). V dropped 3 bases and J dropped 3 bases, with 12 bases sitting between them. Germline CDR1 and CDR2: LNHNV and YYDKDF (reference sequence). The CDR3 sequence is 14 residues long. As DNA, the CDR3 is TGTGCCACCAGCAGTAGGGACGTTGTCTACGAGCAGTACTTC. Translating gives CATSSRDVVYEQYF.

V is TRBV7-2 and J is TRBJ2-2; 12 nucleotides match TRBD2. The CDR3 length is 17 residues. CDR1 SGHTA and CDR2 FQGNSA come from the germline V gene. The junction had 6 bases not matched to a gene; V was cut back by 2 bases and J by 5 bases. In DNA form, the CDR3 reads TGTGCCAGCAGCTTAAACAGACTAGCGGGAGTAACCGGGGAGCTGTTTTTT. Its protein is CASSLNRLAGVTGELFF.

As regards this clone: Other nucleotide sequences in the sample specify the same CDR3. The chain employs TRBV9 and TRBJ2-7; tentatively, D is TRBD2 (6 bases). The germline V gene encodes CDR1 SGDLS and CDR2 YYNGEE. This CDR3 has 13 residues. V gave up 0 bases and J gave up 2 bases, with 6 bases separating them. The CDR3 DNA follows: TGTGCCAGCAGCGTAGCGGGGGCCTACGAGCAGTACTTC. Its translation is CASSVAGAYEQYF.

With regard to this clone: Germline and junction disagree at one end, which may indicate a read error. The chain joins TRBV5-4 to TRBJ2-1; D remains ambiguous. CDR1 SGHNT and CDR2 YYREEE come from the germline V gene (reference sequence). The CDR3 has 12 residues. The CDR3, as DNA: TGTGCCAGCAGCCCTGACGGCAGGTCTGCTATCTTC. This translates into CASSPDGRSAIF.

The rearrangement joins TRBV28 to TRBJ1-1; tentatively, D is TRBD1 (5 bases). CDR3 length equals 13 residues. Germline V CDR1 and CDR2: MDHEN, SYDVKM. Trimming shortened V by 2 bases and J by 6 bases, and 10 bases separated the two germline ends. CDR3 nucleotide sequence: TGTGCCAGCAGTTTAGGGGGTGTCTCTGAAGCTTTCTTT. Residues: CASSLGGVSEAFF.

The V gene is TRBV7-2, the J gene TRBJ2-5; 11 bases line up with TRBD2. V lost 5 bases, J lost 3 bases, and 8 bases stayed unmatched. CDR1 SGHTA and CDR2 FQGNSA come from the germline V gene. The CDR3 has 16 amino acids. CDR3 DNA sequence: TGTGCCAGCAGCATAATAGCGGGAGGGTTTGAAGAGACCCAGTACTTC. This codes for CASSIIAGGFEETQYF.

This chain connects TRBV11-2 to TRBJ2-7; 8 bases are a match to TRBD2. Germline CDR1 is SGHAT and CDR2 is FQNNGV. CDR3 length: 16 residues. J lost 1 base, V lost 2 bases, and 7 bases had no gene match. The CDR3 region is CASSLNSGLGSYEQYF. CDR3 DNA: TGTGCCAGCAGCTTAAACTCGGGACTAGGATCCTACGAGCAGTACTTC.

CDR3 DNA: TGTGCCAGCAGCTTAGTCCCGCTACAGGGGGCAGACAATGAGCAGTTCTTC. It translates to CASSLVPLQGADNEQFF. The V and J genes are TRBV7-3 and TRBJ2-1; the match to TRBD1 covers 9 bases. Germline values: CDR1 SGHTA, CDR2 FQGTGA. The J segment lost 5 bases and the V segment lost 2 bases, leaving 10 bases of the junction unmatched. The CDR3 totals 17 residues. The complete variable domain, with remaining parts taken from reference TRBV7-3 and TRBJ2-1, reads GAGVSQTPSNKVTEKGKYVELRCDPISGHTALYWYRQSLGQGPEFLIYFQGTGAADDSGLPNDRFFAVRPEGSVSTLKIQRTERGDSAVYLCASSLVPLQGADNEQFFGPGTRLTVL.

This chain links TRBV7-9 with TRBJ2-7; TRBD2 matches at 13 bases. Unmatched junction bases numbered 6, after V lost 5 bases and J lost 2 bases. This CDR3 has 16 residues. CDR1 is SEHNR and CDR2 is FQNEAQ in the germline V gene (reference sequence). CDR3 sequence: CASSPPLAGGAYEQYF. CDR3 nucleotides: TGTGCCAGCAGCCCGCCACTAGCGGGGGGGGCCTACGAGCAGTACTTC.

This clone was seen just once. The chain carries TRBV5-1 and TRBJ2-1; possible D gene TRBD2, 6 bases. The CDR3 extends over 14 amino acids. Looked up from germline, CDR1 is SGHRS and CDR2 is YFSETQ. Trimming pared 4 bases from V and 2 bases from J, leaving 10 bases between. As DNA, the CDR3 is TGCGCCAGCAGCGCGGAGGGAACCTACAATGAGCAGTTCTTC. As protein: CASSAEGTYNEQFF.

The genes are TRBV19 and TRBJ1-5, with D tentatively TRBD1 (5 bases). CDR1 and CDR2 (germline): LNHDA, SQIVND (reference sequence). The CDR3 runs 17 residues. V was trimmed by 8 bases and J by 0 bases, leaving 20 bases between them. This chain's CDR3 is CASARKGLADSNQPQHF. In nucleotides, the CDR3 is TGTGCCAGTGCCCGGAAGGGACTAGCGGATAGCAATCAGCCCCAGCATTTT.

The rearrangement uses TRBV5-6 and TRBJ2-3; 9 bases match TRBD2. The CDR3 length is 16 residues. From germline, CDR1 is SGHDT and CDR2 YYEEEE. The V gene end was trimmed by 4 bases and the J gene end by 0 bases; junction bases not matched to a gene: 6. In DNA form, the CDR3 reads TGTGCCAGCAGCGAGAATAGCGGGAGAAGCACAGATACGCAGTATTTT. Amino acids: CASSENSGRSTDTQYF.

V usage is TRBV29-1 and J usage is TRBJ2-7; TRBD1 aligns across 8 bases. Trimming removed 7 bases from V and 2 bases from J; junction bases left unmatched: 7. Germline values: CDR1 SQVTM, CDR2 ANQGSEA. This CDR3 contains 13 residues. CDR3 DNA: TGCAGCGGACGACAGGGGAATGCCTACGAGCAGTACTTC. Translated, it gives CSGRQGNAYEQYF.

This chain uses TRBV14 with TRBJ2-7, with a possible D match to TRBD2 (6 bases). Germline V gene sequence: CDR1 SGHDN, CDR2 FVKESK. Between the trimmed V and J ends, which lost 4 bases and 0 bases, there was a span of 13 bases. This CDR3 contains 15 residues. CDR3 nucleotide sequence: TGTGCCAGCAGCCTCCTGGGGGGAAGCTCCTACGAGCAGTACTTC. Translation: CASSLLGGSSYEQYF. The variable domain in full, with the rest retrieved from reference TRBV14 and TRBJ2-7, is EAGVTQFPSHSVIEKGQTVTLRCDPISGHDNLYWYRRVMGKEIKFLLHFVKESKQDESGMPNNRFLAERTGGTYSTLKVQPAELEDSGVYFCASSLLGGSSYEQYFGPGTRLTVT.

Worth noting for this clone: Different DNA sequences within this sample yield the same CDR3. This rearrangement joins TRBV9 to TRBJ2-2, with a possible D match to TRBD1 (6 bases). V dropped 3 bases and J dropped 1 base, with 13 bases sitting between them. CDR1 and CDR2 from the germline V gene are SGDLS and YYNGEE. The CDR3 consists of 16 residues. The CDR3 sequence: CASSAPQGLNTGELFF. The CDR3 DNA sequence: TGTGCCAGCAGCGCACCTCAGGGGCTGAACACCGGGGAGCTGTTTTTT.

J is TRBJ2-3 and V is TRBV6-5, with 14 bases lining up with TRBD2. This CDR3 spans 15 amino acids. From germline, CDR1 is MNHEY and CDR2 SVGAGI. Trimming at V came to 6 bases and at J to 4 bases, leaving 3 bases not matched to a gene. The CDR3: CASSTGLAGADTQYF. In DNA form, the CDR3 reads TGTGCCAGCAGCACGGGACTAGCGGGAGCAGATACGCAGTATTTT.

The CDR3 reads CASSSNGLVDEQFF. In nucleotides, the CDR3 is TGTGCCAGCAGTTCCAACGGACTAGTCGATGAGCAGTTCTTC. The chain employs TRBV6-6 and TRBJ2-1; 7 bases agree with TRBD2. The germline CDR1 and CDR2 sequences are MNHNY and SVGAGI (reference sequence). This CDR3 comprises 14 residues. V lost 4 bases, J lost 8 bases, and 8 bases stayed unmatched.

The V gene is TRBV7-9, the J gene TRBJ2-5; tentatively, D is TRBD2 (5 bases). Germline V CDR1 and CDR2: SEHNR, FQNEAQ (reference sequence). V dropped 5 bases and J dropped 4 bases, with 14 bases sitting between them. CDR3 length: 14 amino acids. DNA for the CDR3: TGTGCCAGCAGCCCCAAAGGGAGTTTAGAGACCCAGTACTTC. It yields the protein CASSPKGSLETQYF.

CDR3 nucleotides: TGTGCCAGTAGAAAAAGGACAGAGAACACTGAAGCTTTCTTT. This translates into CASRKRTENTEAFF. The chain has TRBV19 and TRBJ1-1; possibly TRBD1 for D (6 bases). Trimming stripped 6 bases from V and 1 base from J, with 12 bases between. From germline, CDR1 is LNHDA and CDR2 SQIVND (reference sequence). The CDR3 has 14 residues.

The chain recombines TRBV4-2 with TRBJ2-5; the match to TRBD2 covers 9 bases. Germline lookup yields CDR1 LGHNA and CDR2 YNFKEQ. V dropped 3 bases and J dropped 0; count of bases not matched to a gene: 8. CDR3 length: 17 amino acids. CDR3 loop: CASSQGKRLADQETQYF. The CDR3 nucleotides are TGTGCCAGCAGCCAGGGGAAAAGACTAGCGGACCAAGAGACCCAGTACTTC.

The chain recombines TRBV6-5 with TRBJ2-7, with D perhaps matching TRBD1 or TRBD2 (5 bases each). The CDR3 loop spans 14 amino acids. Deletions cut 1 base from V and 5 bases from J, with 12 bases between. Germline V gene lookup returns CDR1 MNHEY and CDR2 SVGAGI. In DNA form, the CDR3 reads TGTGCCAGCAGTTACTACGGGGCGGCGGACGAGCAGTACTTC. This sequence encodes CASSYYGAADEQYF.

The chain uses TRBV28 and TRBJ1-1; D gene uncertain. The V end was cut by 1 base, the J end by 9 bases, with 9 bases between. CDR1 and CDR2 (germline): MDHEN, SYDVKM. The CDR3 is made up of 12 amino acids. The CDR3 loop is CASSLLGRKAFF. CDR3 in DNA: TGTGCCAGCAGTTTATTAGGAAGGAAAGCTTTCTTT.